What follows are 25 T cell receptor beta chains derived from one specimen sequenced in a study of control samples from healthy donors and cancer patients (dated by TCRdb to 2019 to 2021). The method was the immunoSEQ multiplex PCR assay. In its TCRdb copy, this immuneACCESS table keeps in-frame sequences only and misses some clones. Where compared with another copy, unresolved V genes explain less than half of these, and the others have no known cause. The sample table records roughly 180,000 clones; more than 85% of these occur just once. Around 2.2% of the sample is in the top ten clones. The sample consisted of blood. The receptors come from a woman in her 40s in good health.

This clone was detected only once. CDR3 DNA sequence: TGTGCCACCAGATCCCCCCAGGACTACGACGACGTGCAGTACTTC. Its protein is CATRSPQDYDDVQYF. The chain joins TRBV15 to TRBJ2-7; D possibly corresponds to TRBD2 (6 bases). Between the trimmed V and J ends, which lost 6 bases and 9 bases, there was a span of 24 bases. Germline-derived CDR1 and CDR2 are LNHNV and YYDKDF (reference sequence). The CDR3 length is 15 residues.

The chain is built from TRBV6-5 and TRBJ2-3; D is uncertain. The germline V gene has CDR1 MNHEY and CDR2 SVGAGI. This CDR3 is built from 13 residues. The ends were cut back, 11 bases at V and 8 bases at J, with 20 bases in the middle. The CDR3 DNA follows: TGTGCCTCCGCCCCCCCAGCTTCGGGTACGCAGTATTTT. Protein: CASAPPASGTQYF.

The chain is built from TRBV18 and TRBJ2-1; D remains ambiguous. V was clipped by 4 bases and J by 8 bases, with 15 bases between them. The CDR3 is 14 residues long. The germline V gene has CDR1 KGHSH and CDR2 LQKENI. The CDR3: CASSRSSFMDEQFF. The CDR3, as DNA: TGTGCCAGCTCACGGTCTAGTTTCATGGATGAGCAGTTCTTC.

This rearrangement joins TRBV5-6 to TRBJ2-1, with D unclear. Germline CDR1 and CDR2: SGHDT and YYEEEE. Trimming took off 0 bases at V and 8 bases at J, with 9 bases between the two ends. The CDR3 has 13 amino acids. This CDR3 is CASSLGFGYEQFF. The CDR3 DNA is TGTGCCAGCAGCTTGGGTTTCGGGTATGAGCAGTTCTTC.

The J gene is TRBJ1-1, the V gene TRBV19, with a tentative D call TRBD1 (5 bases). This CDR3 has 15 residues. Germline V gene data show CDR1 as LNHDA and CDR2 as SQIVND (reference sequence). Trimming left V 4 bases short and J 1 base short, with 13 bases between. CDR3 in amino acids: CASSNPRGTNTEAFF. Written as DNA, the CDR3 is TGTGCCAGTAGTAACCCGAGAGGGACGAACACTGAAGCTTTCTTT.

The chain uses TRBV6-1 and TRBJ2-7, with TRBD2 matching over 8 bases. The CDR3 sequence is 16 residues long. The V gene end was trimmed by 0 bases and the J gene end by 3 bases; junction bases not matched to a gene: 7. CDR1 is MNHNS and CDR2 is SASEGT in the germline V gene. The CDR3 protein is CASSEANPRGGYEQYF. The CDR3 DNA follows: TGTGCCAGCAGTGAAGCCAATCCACGGGGGGGCTACGAGCAGTACTTC.

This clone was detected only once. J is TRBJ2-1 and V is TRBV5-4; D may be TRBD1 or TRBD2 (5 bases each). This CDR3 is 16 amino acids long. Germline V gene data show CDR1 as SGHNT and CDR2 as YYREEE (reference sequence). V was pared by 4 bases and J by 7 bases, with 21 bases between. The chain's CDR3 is CASSPLTGTDVNEQFF. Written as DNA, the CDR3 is TGTGCCAGCAGCCCCCTAACGGGGACGGACGTGAATGAGCAGTTCTTC.

The CDR3, as DNA: TGTGCCAGCAGCCACAACCGGGACAGGGGGAGTTACAATGAGCAGTTCTTC. Residues: CASSHNRDRGSYNEQFF. The genes are TRBV9 and TRBJ2-1, with 11 bases lining up with TRBD1. Germline CDR1 SGDLS, CDR2 YYNGEE. The junction had 10 bases not matched to a gene; V was cut back by 4 bases and J by 4 bases. The CDR3 consists of 17 residues.

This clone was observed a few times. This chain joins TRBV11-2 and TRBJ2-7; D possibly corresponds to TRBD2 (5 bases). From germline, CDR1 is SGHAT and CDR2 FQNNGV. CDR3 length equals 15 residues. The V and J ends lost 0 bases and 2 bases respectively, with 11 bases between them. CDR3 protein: CASSLESGVPYEQYF. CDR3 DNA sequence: TGTGCCAGCAGCTTAGAGTCCGGGGTCCCCTACGAGCAGTACTTC.

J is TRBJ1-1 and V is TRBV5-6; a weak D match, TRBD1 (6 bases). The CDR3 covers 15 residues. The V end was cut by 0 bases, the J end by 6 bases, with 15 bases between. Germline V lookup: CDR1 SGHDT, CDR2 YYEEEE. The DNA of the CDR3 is TGTGCCAGCAGCTTGGATCGGGGACACACTGCTGAAGCTTTCTTT. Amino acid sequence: CASSLDRGHTAEAFF.

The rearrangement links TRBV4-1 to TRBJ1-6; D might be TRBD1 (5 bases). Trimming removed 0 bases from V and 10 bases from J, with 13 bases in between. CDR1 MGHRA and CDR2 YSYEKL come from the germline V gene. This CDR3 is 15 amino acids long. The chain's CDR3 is CASSQDGGMRSPLHF. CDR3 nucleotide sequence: TGCGCCAGCAGCCAAGACGGGGGAATGCGATCACCCCTCCACTTT.

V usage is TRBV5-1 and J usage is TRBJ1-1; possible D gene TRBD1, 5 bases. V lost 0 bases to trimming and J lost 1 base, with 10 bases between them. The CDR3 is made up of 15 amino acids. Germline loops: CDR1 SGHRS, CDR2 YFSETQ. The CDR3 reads CASSLVTGQNTEAFF. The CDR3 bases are TGCGCCAGCAGCTTGGTAACGGGGCAGAACACTGAAGCTTTCTTT.

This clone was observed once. The CDR3 DNA is TGTGCCAGCAGCTTGCCTACAGGGAACTATGGCTACACCTTC. Protein sequence: CASSLPTGNYGYTF. The chain uses TRBV5-6 and TRBJ1-2; perhaps TRBD1 as D (6 bases). The germline gives CDR1 SGHDT, CDR2 YYEEEE. Trimming removed 1 base at V and 2 bases at J, with 9 bases between. The CDR3 totals 14 residues.

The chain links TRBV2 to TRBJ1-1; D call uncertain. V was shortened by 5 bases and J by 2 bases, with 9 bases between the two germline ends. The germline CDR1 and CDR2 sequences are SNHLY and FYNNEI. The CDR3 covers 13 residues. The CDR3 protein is CASSPGDNTEAFF. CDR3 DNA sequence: TGTGCCAGCAGTCCTGGAGACAACACTGAAGCTTTCTTT.

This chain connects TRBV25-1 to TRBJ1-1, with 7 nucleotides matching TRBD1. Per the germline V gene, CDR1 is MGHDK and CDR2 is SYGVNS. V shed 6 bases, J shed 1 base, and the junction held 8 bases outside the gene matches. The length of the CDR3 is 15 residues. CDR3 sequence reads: CASRARGLRNTEAFF. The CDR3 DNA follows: TGTGCCAGCAGAGCAAGGGGGCTGCGGAACACTGAAGCTTTCTTT.

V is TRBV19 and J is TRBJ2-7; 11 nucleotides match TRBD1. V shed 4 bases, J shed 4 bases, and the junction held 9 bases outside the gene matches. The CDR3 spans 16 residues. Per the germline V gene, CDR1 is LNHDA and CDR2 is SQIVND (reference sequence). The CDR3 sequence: CASSKRAGQGEYEQYF. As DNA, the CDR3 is TGTGCCAGTAGTAAGAGAGCGGGACAGGGGGAATACGAGCAGTACTTC.

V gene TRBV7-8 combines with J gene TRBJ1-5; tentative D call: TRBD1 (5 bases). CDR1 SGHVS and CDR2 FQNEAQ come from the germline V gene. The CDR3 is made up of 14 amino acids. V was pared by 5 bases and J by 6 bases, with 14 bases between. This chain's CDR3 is CASSLGALGQPQHF. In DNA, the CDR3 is TGTGCCAGCAGCCTAGGGGCGCTCGGTCAGCCCCAGCATTTT.

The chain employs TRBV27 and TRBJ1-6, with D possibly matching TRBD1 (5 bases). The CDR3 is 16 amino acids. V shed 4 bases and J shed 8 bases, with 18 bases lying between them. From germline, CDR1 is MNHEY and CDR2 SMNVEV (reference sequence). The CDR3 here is CASSYSAGEFHSPLHF. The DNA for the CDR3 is TGTGCCAGCAGTTACTCGGCGGGGGAGTTCCATTCACCCCTCCACTTT.

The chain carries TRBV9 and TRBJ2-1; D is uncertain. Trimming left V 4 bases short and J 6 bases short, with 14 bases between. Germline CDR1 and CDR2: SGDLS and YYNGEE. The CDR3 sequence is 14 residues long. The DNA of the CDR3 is TGTGCCAGCAGCTCCAACCGGGCCTTCAATGAGCAGTTCTTC. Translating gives CASSSNRAFNEQFF.

CDR3 residues: CASSIGNTGELFF. The CDR3 bases are TGTGCCAGTAGTATAGGGAACACCGGGGAGCTGTTTTTT. The rearrangement links TRBV19 to TRBJ2-2; D gene uncertain. CDR3 size: 13 residues. Germline V gene sequence: CDR1 LNHDA, CDR2 SQIVND (reference sequence). Trimming removed 1 base at V and 1 base at J, with 1 base between.

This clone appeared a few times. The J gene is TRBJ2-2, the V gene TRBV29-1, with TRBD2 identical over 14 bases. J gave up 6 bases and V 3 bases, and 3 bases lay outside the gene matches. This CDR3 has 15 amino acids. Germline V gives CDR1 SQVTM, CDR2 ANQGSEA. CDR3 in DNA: TGCAGCGTTGAGACGGGACTAGCGGGAGCCGGGGAGCTGTTTTTT. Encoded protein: CSVETGLAGAGELFF.

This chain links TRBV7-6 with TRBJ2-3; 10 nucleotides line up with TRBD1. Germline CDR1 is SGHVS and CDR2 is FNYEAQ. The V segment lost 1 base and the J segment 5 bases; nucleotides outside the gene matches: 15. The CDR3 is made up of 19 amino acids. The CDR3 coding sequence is TGTGCCAGCAGCTTAGGCATATTGTCATGGGACAGGGGTATAGATACGCAGTATTTT. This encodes CASSLGILSWDRGIDTQYF.

CDR3 amino acids: CASSVTGYNEQFF. The DNA of the CDR3 is TGTGCCAGCAGCGTCACTGGATACAATGAGCAGTTCTTC. The chain recombines TRBV9 with TRBJ2-1, with unresolved D. This CDR3 is built from 13 residues. CDR1 and CDR2 from the germline V gene are SGDLS and YYNGEE. V lost 2 bases to trimming and J lost 4 bases, with 7 bases between them.

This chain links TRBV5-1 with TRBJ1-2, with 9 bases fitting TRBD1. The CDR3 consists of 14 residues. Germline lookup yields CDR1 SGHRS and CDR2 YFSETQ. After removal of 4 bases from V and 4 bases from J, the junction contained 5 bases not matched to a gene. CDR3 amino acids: CASSATGGGYGYTF. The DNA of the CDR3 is TGCGCCAGCAGCGCTACAGGGGGCGGCTATGGCTACACCTTC.

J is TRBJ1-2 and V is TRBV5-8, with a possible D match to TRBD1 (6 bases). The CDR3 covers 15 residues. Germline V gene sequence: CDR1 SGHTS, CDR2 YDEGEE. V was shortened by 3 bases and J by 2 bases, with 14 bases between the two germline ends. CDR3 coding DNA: TGTGCCAGCAGCTGGGGGGGGCGCGGCAACTATGGCTACACCTTC. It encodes CASSWGGRGNYGYTF.